The rows below give T cell receptor beta chains drawn from one sample of a study of Ad26.COV2.S vaccination and SARS-CoV-2 variants. The protocol was immunoSEQ multiplex PCR, while the TCRdb copy is restricted to in-frame clones and leaves out a portion. This sample has some 520,000 clones, with 87% found just once. The sample here was peripheral blood, taken in a trial of Ad26.COV2.S vaccine versus placebo. The receptors here all came from a person aged 18-60 years who received the Ad26.COV2.S COVID-19 vaccine or a placebo. The CDR3 runs from the conserved cysteine through the conserved F or W. Each record gives: V gene, clone size, J gene, D gene, CDR3 protein, CDR3 DNA. A D gene is named only where the DNA matches it firmly. Clone size is not always given. Where it is, it says once, few, many or a class for expanded clones.

V: TRBV27
size: NA
J: TRBJ2-4
D: NA
CDR3: CASSIHQSAKNIQYF
DNA: TGTGCCAGCAGCATACACCAATCAGCCAAAAACATTCAGTACTTC

V: TRBV15
size: NA
J: TRBJ2-2
D: NA
CDR3: CATSRLPGELFF
DNA: TGTGCCACCAGCAGACTTCCCGGGGAGCTGTTTTTT

V: TRBV3-1/TRBV3-2
size: NA
J: TRBJ1-1
D: NA
CDR3: CASSQAGQPNTEAFF
DNA: TGTGCCAGCAGCCAAGCGGGACAACCTAACACTGAAGCTTTCTTT

V: TRBV10-3
size: once
J: TRBJ1-3
D: NA
CDR3: CAISVTVTNSGNTIYF
DNA: TGTGCCATCAGTGTCACAGTAACCAACTCTGGAAACACCATATATTTT

V: TRBV28
size: NA
J: TRBJ1-4
D: NA
CDR3: CASSRRFGDEKLFF
DNA: TGTGCCAGCAGTCGTCGGTTCGGGGATGAAAAACTGTTTTTT

V: TRBV5-8
size: NA
J: TRBJ1-1
D: TRBD1
CDR3: CASSRDREANTEAFF
DNA: TGTGCCAGCAGCCGGGACAGGGAGGCGAACACTGAAGCTTTCTTT

V: TRBV19
size: NA
J: TRBJ2-3
D: TRBD2
CDR3: CASSTPGVTSGSTDTQYF
DNA: TGTGCCAGTAGTACCCCCGGGGTTACTAGCGGGAGCACAGATACGCAGTATTTT

V: TRBV4-3
size: NA
J: TRBJ2-7
D: NA
CDR3: CASSQVHGYEQYF
DNA: TGCGCCAGCAGCCAAGTTCACGGCTACGAGCAGTACTTC

V: TRBV7-9
size: once
J: TRBJ1-1
D: NA
CDR3: CASSLGGAPNTEAFF
DNA: TGTGCCAGCAGCTTAGGGGGGGCGCCGAACACTGAAGCTTTCTTT

V: TRBV10-3
size: NA
J: TRBJ1-5
D: NA
CDR3: CAISPAVGSNQPQHF
DNA: TGTGCCATCAGCCCGGCGGTCGGGAGCAATCAGCCCCAGCATTTT

V: TRBV24-1
size: once
J: TRBJ2-7
D: TRBD2
CDR3: CATSEARGRAREQYF
DNA: TGTGCCACCAGTGAGGCCCGCGGGAGGGCCCGAGAGCAGTACTTC

V: TRBV27
size: NA
J: TRBJ2-7
D: NA
CDR3: CASSTGLGVEQYF
DNA: TGTGCCAGCAGTACCGGGCTGGGGGTCGAGCAGTACTTC

V: TRBV4-1
size: NA
J: TRBJ2-2
D: TRBD2
CDR3: CASSQASGSFTGELFF
DNA: TGCGCCAGCAGCCAAGCTAGCGGGAGTTTCACCGGGGAGCTGTTTTTT

V: TRBV3-1/TRBV3-2
size: NA
J: TRBJ2-7
D: TRBD2
CDR3: CASSQPLAGGQVEQYF
DNA: TGTGCCAGCAGCCAGCCCTTAGCGGGAGGCCAGGTGGAGCAGTACTTC

V: TRBV5-6
size: NA
J: TRBJ2-5
D: TRBD2
CDR3: CASSSPGLEGGETQYF
DNA: TGTGCCAGCAGCTCGCCGGGACTAGAGGGTGGAGAGACCCAGTACTTC

V: TRBV27
size: NA
J: TRBJ2-5
D: NA
CDR3: CASSSGRETQYF
DNA: TGTGCCAGCAGCTCGGGTAGGGAGACCCAGTACTTC

V: TRBV6-5
size: once
J: TRBJ2-1
D: NA
CDR3: CASRRTENNEQFF
DNA: TGTGCCAGCAGGAGGACGGAGAACAATGAGCAGTTCTTC

V: TRBV28
size: NA
J: TRBJ1-5
D: NA
CDR3: CASSLNRDPQHF
DNA: TGTGCCAGCAGCTTAAACCGGGACCCCCAGCATTTT

V: TRBV28
size: NA
J: TRBJ1-1
D: NA
CDR3: CASNFGLPNTEAFF
DNA: TGTGCCAGCAATTTTGGACTTCCGAACACTGAAGCTTTCTTT

V: TRBV24-1
size: NA
J: TRBJ1-5
D: TRBD1
CDR3: CATGTANNQPQHF
DNA: TGTGCCACGGGGACAGCTAACAATCAGCCCCAGCATTTT

V: TRBV4-2
size: NA
J: TRBJ1-6
D: TRBD1
CDR3: CASSPSRDRVNSPLHF
DNA: TGTGCCAGCAGCCCTAGCAGGGACAGGGTTAATTCACCCCTCCACTTT

V: TRBV18
size: NA
J: TRBJ2-3
D: NA
CDR3: CASSPHLTDTQYF
DNA: TGTGCCAGCTCACCCCACCTCACAGATACGCAGTATTTT